This entry lists 20 T cell receptor beta chains sequenced from one sample in a study of graft-versus-host responses after intestinal transplantation. Profiled with immunoSEQ multiplex PCR; TCRdb holds only in-frame clones, not every one. The data hold approximately 70,000 clones, with 92% observed a single time. The sequenced sample was bone marrow, obtained 700 to 850 days after intestinal transplantation. All receptors derive from a human patient who received an intestinal transplant, so some T cells may come from the graft donor.

The chain recombines TRBV2 with TRBJ2-7; D might be TRBD1 (6 bases). The CDR3 has 15 amino acids. V lost 6 bases to trimming and J lost 5 bases, with 20 bases between them. CDR1 is SNHLY and CDR2 is FYNNEI in the germline V gene. CDR3 loop: CASRHAQGIAHEQYF. Written as DNA, the CDR3 is TGTGCCAGCAGACACGCACAGGGAATTGCCCACGAGCAGTACTTC.

The chain recombines TRBV27 with TRBJ2-7; tentatively, D is TRBD2 (5 bases). The CDR3 loop spans 16 amino acids. Germline assignment: CDR1 MNHEY and CDR2 SMNVEV (reference sequence). The ends were cut back, 5 bases at V and 1 base at J, with 18 bases in the middle. CDR3 nucleotide sequence: TGTGCCAGCAGTCCCGGGGATTCCTTAGGGTCCTACGAGCAGTACTTC. Its translation is CASSPGDSLGSYEQYF.

J is TRBJ2-7 and V is TRBV5-8, with a weak D call TRBD1 (6 bases). The germline V gene encodes CDR1 SGHTS and CDR2 YDEGEE. With 1 base removed from V and 5 bases from J, the gap between germline ends came to 13 bases. CDR3 length: 14 residues. The CDR3, as DNA: TGTGCCAGCAGCTTGCCGAACAGGGTTAACGAGCAGTACTTC. The encoded protein is CASSLPNRVNEQYF. The full variable domain, completed using reference TRBV5-8 and TRBJ2-7, is EAGVTQSPTHLIKTRGQQATLRCSPISGHTSVYWYQQALGLGLQFLLWYDEGEERNRGNFPPRFSGRQFPNYSSELNVNALELEDSALYLCASSLPNRVNEQYFGPGTRLTVT.

This clone was picked up one time. V usage is TRBV29-1 and J usage is TRBJ1-1; D is perhaps TRBD1 (5 bases). The CDR3 contains 13 residues. Trimming took 6 bases from V and 4 from J, leaving 15 bases between them. The germline V gene encodes CDR1 SQVTM and CDR2 ANQGSEA. DNA of the CDR3: TGCAGCGTGGGGCTTGGTAGGGGCACTGAAGCTTTCTTT. As protein: CSVGLGRGTEAFF.

This chain joins TRBV23-1 and TRBJ2-1; D is unresolved. TRBV23-1 has ORF status, its function being uncertain. V lost 2 bases and J 5 bases, leaving 16 bases between the germline ends. CDR3 size: 16 residues. The CDR3 protein is CASSQRWGPPDNEQFF. CDR3 nucleotide sequence: TGCGCCAGCAGTCAACGGTGGGGTCCTCCTGACAATGAGCAGTTCTTC.

The chain links TRBV5-1 to TRBJ1-2; D is ambiguous. There are 11 residues in the CDR3. V was cut by 6 bases and J by 3 bases, with 6 bases left in between. The germline V gene encodes CDR1 SGHRS and CDR2 YFSETQ. In DNA, the CDR3 is TGCGCCAGCAAGGAGTACTATGGCTACACCTTC. This translates into CASKEYYGYTF.

The J gene is TRBJ1-5, the V gene TRBV6-5, with TRBD1 as a possible D gene (5 bases). Germline assignment: CDR1 MNHEY and CDR2 SVGAGI. V gave up 5 bases and J gave up 5 bases, with 13 bases separating them. There are 14 residues in the CDR3. Written as DNA, the CDR3 is TGTGCCAGCAGTCCCGCGGGGGGAGATCAGCCCCAGCATTTT. Protein: CASSPAGGDQPQHF.

The V and J genes are TRBV2 and TRBJ2-3, with D possibly matching TRBD2 (6 bases). The CDR3 totals 12 residues. Germline V gene sequence: CDR1 SNHLY, CDR2 FYNNEI. V lost 8 bases and J 4 bases, leaving 10 bases between the germline ends. The CDR3 loop is CASAGLSDTQYF. In nucleotides, the CDR3 is TGTGCCAGCGCGGGATTATCAGATACGCAGTATTTT.

The genes are TRBV7-9 and TRBJ2-5, with D perhaps given as TRBD1 or TRBD2 (5 bases each). The V gene's germline CDR1 is SEHNR and CDR2 FQNEAQ (reference sequence). V shed 11 bases and J shed 2 bases, with 15 bases lying between them. This CDR3 is 13 amino acids long. The CDR3 reads CAVQPGRQETQYF. The CDR3 DNA is TGTGCCGTACAACCGGGGCGACAAGAGACCCAGTACTTC.

The chain is built from TRBV5-1 and TRBJ2-3, with D perhaps TRBD1 (6 bases). This CDR3 is built from 14 residues. Looked up from germline, CDR1 is SGHRS and CDR2 is YFSETQ. Trimming pared 4 bases from V and 0 bases from J, leaving 9 bases between. This CDR3 is CASSRTESTDTQYF. CDR3 DNA sequence: TGCGCCAGCAGCCGGACAGAGAGCACAGATACGCAGTATTTT.

The gene calls are TRBV5-4 and TRBJ1-1; possible D gene TRBD1, 5 bases. The CDR3 has 15 amino acids. V was pared by 4 bases and J by 5 bases, with 18 bases between. CDR1 and CDR2 (germline): SGHNT, YYREEE (reference sequence). The chain's CDR3 is CASSRLGGERTEAFF. CDR3 DNA: TGTGCCAGCAGCCGATTGGGGGGGGAAAGGACTGAAGCTTTCTTT.

The genes are TRBV28 and TRBJ2-2, with D hard to call. CDR3 length equals 14 residues. Germline V lookup: CDR1 MDHEN, CDR2 SYDVKM. V gave up 7 bases and J gave up 0 bases, with 9 bases separating them. The CDR3 nucleotides are TGTGCCAGCACCTCTTCTGCGAACACCGGGGAGCTGTTTTTT. Encoded protein: CASTSSANTGELFF.

In this sample, this clone turned up once. The rearrangement joins TRBV15 to TRBJ2-7; 11 bases are shared with TRBD1. The CDR3 has 14 residues. V lost 7 bases, J lost 3 bases, and 5 bases stayed unmatched. Germline CDR1 and CDR2: LNHNV and YYDKDF (reference sequence). The CDR3 DNA sequence: TGTGCCACCACCACCGGGACAGGGGGCTACGAGCAGTACTTC. This sequence encodes CATTTGTGGYEQYF.

The genes are TRBV15 and TRBJ2-1, with 11 nucleotides matching TRBD2. The CDR3 sequence is 16 residues long. Germline CDR1 LNHNV, CDR2 YYDKDF (reference sequence). Germline trimming cut 3 bases from V and 9 bases from J; bases unmatched to any gene: 10. The CDR3 loop is CATSSELAGGPGEQFF. The CDR3 DNA is TGTGCCACCAGCAGCGAGTTAGCGGGAGGGCCTGGTGAGCAGTTCTTC.

The rearrangement links TRBV28 to TRBJ2-7; 7 bases agree with TRBD1. This CDR3 has 13 amino acids. V lost 7 bases to trimming and J lost 2 bases; unmatched junction nucleotides: 5. Germline V gene sequence: CDR1 MDHEN, CDR2 SYDVKM. The CDR3 here is CASTVRGPYEQYF. The CDR3 coding sequence is TGTGCCAGCACCGTTAGGGGGCCCTACGAGCAGTACTTC.

This rearrangement joins TRBV9 to TRBJ2-1; TRBD2 matches at 7 bases. Per the germline V gene, CDR1 is SGDLS and CDR2 is YYNGEE. V lost 6 bases, J lost 3 bases, and 9 bases stayed unmatched. The CDR3 loop spans 15 amino acids. The CDR3 loop is CASTQTGTNYNEQFF. DNA for the CDR3: TGTGCCAGCACCCAAACCGGGACTAACTACAATGAGCAGTTCTTC.

The chain joins TRBV9 to TRBJ1-6, with unresolved D. CDR1 and CDR2 (germline): SGDLS, YYNGEE. The V end lost 0 bases, the J end lost 8 bases, and 15 bases lay between the germline ends. This CDR3 has 16 amino acids. CDR3 nucleotide sequence: TGTGCCAGCAGCGTAGCCCCGGAGGGAACTGATTCACCCCTCCACTTT. It encodes CASSVAPEGTDSPLHF.

The V call is TRBV27, the J call TRBJ2-1, with D possibly being TRBD2 (6 bases). V dropped 4 bases and J dropped 1 base, with 17 bases sitting between them. The CDR3 has 17 amino acids. Germline assignment: CDR1 MNHEY and CDR2 SMNVEV (reference sequence). CDR3 sequence: CASSWRAGEGSYNEQFF. The CDR3 DNA sequence: TGTGCCAGCAGTTGGAGAGCGGGCGAGGGATCCTACAATGAGCAGTTCTTC.

The gene calls are TRBV27 and TRBJ2-7; 7 nucleotides line up with TRBD1. V gave up 5 bases and J gave up 1 base; unmatched junction bases: 8. Germline V lookup: CDR1 MNHEY, CDR2 SMNVEV (reference sequence). The CDR3 runs to 15 residues. The CDR3 loop is CASSITGASSYEQYF. CDR3 nucleotide sequence: TGTGCCAGCAGTATTACAGGGGCCTCTTCCTACGAGCAGTACTTC.

The chain joins TRBV11-2 to TRBJ2-5; D is ambiguous. This CDR3 has 15 residues. Germline-derived CDR1 and CDR2 are SGHAT and FQNNGV. Trimming shortened V by 1 base and J by 1 base, and 10 bases separated the two germline ends. The CDR3 region is CASSLVGLTQETQYF. The CDR3 DNA reads as TGTGCCAGCAGCTTAGTAGGGCTGACCCAAGAGACCCAGTACTTC.